The rows below give T cell receptor beta chains drawn from one sample of a study of shared clonotypes between healthy human individuals. The table came from immunoSEQ multiplex PCR; TCRdb's copy has only in-frame clones and leaves some out. Of around 2,000,000 clones in the sample, about 95% were seen once. The specimen was naive CD8+ T cells sorted from blood. Receptors were obtained from a man aged 18 to 29 in good health. The CDR3 runs from the conserved cysteine through the conserved F or W. D genes are given only for firm matches. Only some rows state a clone size, as once, few, many or a class for expanded clones.

clone size	CDR3 length	V gene	J gene	D gene	CDR3 protein	CDR3 DNA
NA	13	TRBV14	TRBJ1-2	TRBD1	CASSRDSLYGYTF	TGTGCCAGCAGCCGGGACAGTCTTTATGGCTACACCTTC
NA	14	TRBV4-2	TRBJ2-7	TRBD1	CASSQETGAYEQYF	TGTGCCAGCAGCCAAGAGACAGGGGCCTACGAGCAGTACTTC
NA	14	TRBV29-1	TRBJ1-1	NA	CSVGPAGWNTEAFF	TGCAGCGTGGGTCCGGCTGGGTGGAACACTGAAGCTTTCTTT
NA	15	TRBV4-1	TRBJ1-2	NA	CASSQGPGYTGGYTF	TGCGCCAGCAGCCAAGGCCCAGGGTATACAGGTGGCTACACCTTC
many	15	TRBV5-6	TRBJ1-1	NA	CASSFSQGGGAEAFF	TGTGCCAGCAGCTTTTCCCAGGGAGGGGGTGCTGAAGCTTTCTTT
NA	15	TRBV6-1	TRBJ2-7	NA	CASSPPRGYAYEQYF	TGTGCCAGCAGTCCCCCCAGGGGATATGCCTACGAGCAGTACTTC
NA	14	TRBV10-1	TRBJ2-7	NA	CASSELQGSLEQYF	TGCGCCAGCAGTGAACTCCAGGGATCGCTCGAGCAGTACTTC
NA	16	TRBV4-3	TRBJ1-1	NA	CASSQGPRNLNTEAFF	TGCGCCAGCAGCCAAGGGCCCAGGAACTTGAACACTGAAGCTTTCTTT
once	13	TRBV30	TRBJ2-5	NA	CAWSPPAGETQYF	TGTGCCTGGAGCCCGCCCGCAGGAGAGACCCAGTACTTC
NA	14	TRBV27	TRBJ2-7	TRBD1	CASSSTDRGREQYF	TGTGCCAGCAGTTCGACCGACAGGGGGCGAGAGCAGTACTTC
NA	15	TRBV27	TRBJ2-7	TRBD2	CASSSGTSGSYEQYF	TGTGCCAGCAGTTCAGGGACTAGCGGTTCCTACGAGCAGTACTTC
NA	15	TRBV9	TRBJ1-6	NA	CASSPREDGNSPLHF	TGTGCCAGCAGCCCCAGGGAGGATGGTAATTCACCCCTCCACTTT
NA	15	TRBV27	TRBJ2-1	TRBD1	CASSRTGDPYNEQFF	TGTGCCAGCAGTCGGACAGGGGACCCCTACAATGAGCAGTTCTTC
NA	15	TRBV27	TRBJ1-2	TRBD1	CASSLSMSGRTGYTF	TGTGCCAGCAGTTTATCGATGTCCGGGAGGACAGGGTACACCTTC
NA	14	TRBV7-9	TRBJ2-5	NA	CASSLVGIQETQYF	TGTGCCAGCAGCTTAGTCGGGATTCAAGAGACCCAGTACTTC
NA	16	TRBV4-1	TRBJ2-5	TRBD2	CASSQTSGALQETQYF	TGCGCCAGCAGCCAGACTAGCGGAGCTCTCCAAGAGACCCAGTACTTC
NA	18	TRBV14	TRBJ2-5	TRBD2	CASSRTRGLAGAGETQYF	TGTGCCAGCAGCCGGACGAGAGGACTAGCGGGGGCCGGGGAGACCCAGTACTTC
NA	13	TRBV6-5	TRBJ2-1	NA	CASSYGLSYEQFF	TGTGCCAGCAGTTACGGACTGAGCTATGAGCAGTTCTTC
NA	15	TRBV27	TRBJ1-2	NA	CASSLSQVSGNGYTF	TGTGCCAGCAGTTTAAGCCAGGTATCGGGGAATGGCTACACCTTC
NA	14	TRBV7-8	TRBJ1-1	NA	CASSLTAINTEAFF	TGTGCCAGCAGCTTGACAGCCATAAACACTGAAGCTTTCTTT
NA	16	TRBV11-2	TRBJ2-2	TRBD1	CASSPEDRGQGGELFF	TGTGCCAGCAGCCCAGAGGACAGGGGGCAAGGCGGGGAGCTGTTTTTT
NA	16	TRBV2	TRBJ2-3	TRBD1	CARSGTAGWSTDTQYF	TGTGCCAGATCCGGGACAGCTGGGTGGAGCACAGATACGCAGTATTTT
NA	15	TRBV7-8	TRBJ1-4	NA	CASSYQQSANEKLFF	TGTGCCAGCAGCTACCAGCAGTCGGCTAATGAAAAACTGTTTTTT
NA	15	TRBV27	TRBJ2-3	NA	CASSSAWPKADTQYF	TGTGCCAGCAGTTCTGCCTGGCCCAAGGCAGATACGCAGTATTTT
NA	16	TRBV9	TRBJ2-7	TRBD2	CASSPHGLAGSYEQYF	TGTGCCAGCAGCCCCCACGGACTAGCGGGAAGCTACGAGCAGTACTTC
NA	15	TRBV4-1	TRBJ2-7	TRBD2	CASSQEGGNAYEQYF	TGCGCCAGCAGCCAAGAGGGGGGGAACGCCTACGAGCAGTACTTC
once	13	TRBV27	TRBJ2-7	NA	CASSPRVTYEQYF	TGTGCCAGCAGCCCCAGGGTAACCTACGAGCAGTACTTC
NA	15	TRBV27	TRBJ2-5	TRBD1	CASSLSTGEGETQYF	TGTGCCAGCAGTTTATCGACAGGGGAAGGAGAGACCCAGTACTTC
NA	16	TRBV5-4	TRBJ1-1	TRBD1	CASSLTGAGPNTEAFF	TGTGCCAGCAGCTTGACAGGGGCCGGGCCGAACACTGAAGCTTTCTTT
NA	12	TRBV28	TRBJ1-6	NA	CASNDYNSPLHF	TGTGCCAGCAACGATTATAATTCACCCCTCCACTTT
once	13	TRBV5-6	TRBJ2-1	NA	CASSVWGFDEQFF	TGTGCCAGCAGCGTCTGGGGTTTCGATGAGCAGTTCTTC
NA	13	TRBV6-5	TRBJ2-5	TRBD2	CASSWTRGETQYF	TGTGCCAGCAGCTGGACTAGGGGAGAGACCCAGTACTTC
NA	16	TRBV6-6	TRBJ2-5	TRBD1	CASSYLGGSLQETQYF	TGTGCCAGCAGTTACTTAGGGGGCAGTCTCCAAGAGACCCAGTACTTC
NA	14	TRBV9	TRBJ2-7	NA	CASSRNTGSYEQYF	TGTGCCAGCAGCCGTAATACAGGAAGCTACGAGCAGTACTTC
NA	14	TRBV27	TRBJ2-1	NA	CASSLSIESNEQFF	TGTGCCAGCAGTCTAAGTATAGAGTCCAATGAGCAGTTCTTC
NA	15	TRBV28	TRBJ1-5	NA	CASSPVGGGDQPQHF	TGTGCCAGCAGTCCGGTGGGGGGCGGCGATCAGCCCCAGCATTTT
NA	13	TRBV5-4	TRBJ2-5	NA	CASSFQGQETQYF	TGTGCCAGCAGCTTTCAGGGCCAAGAGACCCAGTACTTC
NA	13	TRBV7-9	TRBJ2-7	NA	CASSSKGGYEQYF	TGTGCCAGCAGCTCCAAGGGGGGCTACGAGCAGTACTTC
few	10	TRBV29-1	TRBJ1-1	NA	CSVEAGRAFF	TGCAGCGTTGAGGCCGGAAGGGCTTTCTTT
NA	16	TRBV9	TRBJ1-6	NA	CASSVDIGTNNSPLHF	TGTGCCAGCAGCGTAGACATTGGGACCAATAATTCACCCCTCCACTTT
few	15	TRBV19	TRBJ1-1	TRBD1	CASSPDREGHTEAFF	TGTGCCAGTAGTCCGGACAGGGAAGGGCACACTGAAGCTTTCTTT
NA	14	TRBV11-2	TRBJ2-7	NA	CASSFLDRGYEQYF	TGTGCCAGCAGCTTTTTGGATCGGGGCTACGAGCAGTACTTC
NA	14	TRBV5-8	TRBJ1-5	NA	CASSFGPNNQPQHF	TGTGCCAGCAGCTTCGGGCCTAACAATCAGCCCCAGCATTTT
NA	15	TRBV27	TRBJ2-7	NA	CASNSRDGYSYEQYF	TGTGCCAGCAATTCCCGGGACGGCTACTCCTACGAGCAGTACTTC
NA	13	TRBV7-9	TRBJ2-7	NA	CASSYIPSYEQYF	TGTGCCAGCAGCTATATACCCTCCTACGAGCAGTACTTC
NA	14	TRBV10-2	TRBJ2-3	NA	CASSPLGAEDTQYF	TGCGCCAGCAGCCCCCTCGGGGCGGAAGATACGCAGTATTTT
once	15	TRBV4-1	TRBJ2-3	NA	CASSPSTGRADTQYF	TGCGCCAGCAGCCCCTCGACAGGCCGGGCAGATACGCAGTATTTT
once	16	TRBV12-5	TRBJ2-1	TRBD1	CASASPTGGEHNEQFF	TGTGCTAGTGCCTCCCCCACAGGGGGCGAGCACAATGAGCAGTTCTTC
NA	13	TRBV7-6	TRBJ2-7	TRBD2	CASSASSGYEQYF	TGTGCCAGCAGCGCGTCTAGCGGCTACGAGCAGTACTTC
NA	13	TRBV28	TRBJ2-1	NA	CASERRRGDGQFF	TGTGCCAGCGAGCGTCGGAGGGGGGACGGGCAGTTCTTC
NA	15	TRBV5-4	TRBJ1-6	NA	CASSLWPLYNSPLHF	TGTGCCAGCAGCTTGTGGCCCCTATATAATTCACCCCTCCACTTT
once	12	TRBV7-9	TRBJ2-7	NA	CASSFLGTEQYF	TGTGCCAGCAGCTTTTTGGGGACCGAGCAGTACTTC
NA	15	TRBV6-5	TRBJ2-7	NA	CASSYSNETPYEQYF	TGTGCCAGCAGTTACTCGAACGAAACCCCCTACGAGCAGTACTTC
NA	14	TRBV19	TRBJ1-6	NA	CAGSIRQEVSPLHF	TGTGCCGGTAGTATACGACAGGAGGTCTCACCCCTCCACTTT
NA	16	TRBV9	TRBJ1-6	TRBD1	CASSVEQGAYNSPLHF	TGTGCCAGCAGCGTAGAACAGGGGGCATATAATTCACCCCTCCACTTT
NA	11	TRBV30	TRBJ2-5	NA	CAWTTVETQYF	TGTGCCTGGACCACAGTAGAGACCCAGTACTTC
NA	17	TRBV7-2	TRBJ2-3	NA	CASSLAQREIWEDTQYF	TGTGCCAGCAGCTTAGCCCAACGGGAGATTTGGGAAGATACGCAGTATTTT
NA	13	TRBV7-9	TRBJ1-2	NA	CASSLEDFYGYTF	TGTGCCAGCAGCTTAGAGGACTTCTATGGCTACACCTTC
NA	14	TRBV30	TRBJ1-5	NA	CAWSPPYSNQPQHF	TGTGCCTGGAGTCCACCTTATAGCAATCAGCCCCAGCATTTT